A single sample gave rise to the 18 T cell receptor beta chains below, sequenced in a study of T cell repertoires in aging, cancer and after chemotherapy. Peripheral blood genomic DNA, not sorted cells or RNA, was the template. A mixed TRB-A/B primer pool amplified rearranged TRB by multiplex touch-down PCR. TCRdb re-called the multiplex PCR reads with MiXCR, one entry per CDR3 protein. Of 1,500 to 2,000 distinct CDR3 sequences in the sample, approximately 30% are singletons; the top ten hold over 9%. Sequenced material: blood. The receptor set was obtained from a human donor with a solid tumor.

This sequence joins TRBV4-3 and TRBJ1-1; 8 bases agree with TRBD1. The CDR3 extends over 15 amino acids. The V segment lost 4 bases and the J segment 3 bases; nucleotides outside the gene matches: 7. Germline V gives CDR1 LGHNA, CDR2 YSLEER. The CDR3 spells CASSLGVQGDTEAFF. The CDR3 nucleotides read TGCGCCAGCAGCCTAGGTGTACAGGGGGACACTGAAGCTTTCTTT.

J is TRBJ2-2 and V is TRBV18; D is ambiguous. Germline V gene sequence: CDR1 KGHSH, CDR2 LQKENI. V was cut by 4 bases and J by 1 base, with 13 bases left in between. CDR3 length: 16 residues. CDR3: CASSLLPVGNTGELFF. The CDR3, as DNA: TGTGCCAGCTCACTACTCCCGGTCGGGAACACCGGGGAGCTGTTTTTT.

In this sample, this clonotype is large. The chain joins TRBV29-1 to TRBJ2-7; perhaps TRBD1 as D (6 bases). V dropped 6 bases and J dropped 0 bases, with 12 bases sitting between them. This CDR3 is 13 amino acids long. CDR1 and CDR2 from the germline V gene are SQVTM and ANQGSEA. The CDR3 here is CSVRQVDSYEQYF. CDR3 DNA sequence: TGCAGCGTAAGACAGGTGGACTCCTACGAGCAGTACTTC.

The chain is built from TRBV7-2 and TRBJ2-7; the match to TRBD1 covers 9 bases. CDR1 is SGHTA, CDR2 FQGNSA, per germline. The CDR3 runs 12 residues. With V trimmed by 0 bases and J by 12 bases, 3 bases remained unmatched. The CDR3 sequence: CASSLAPGQGYF. In DNA, the CDR3 is TGTGCCAGCAGCTTAGCCCCGGGACAGGGGTACTTC.

This clonotype ranks as large (0.1 to 1%). The V call is TRBV6-6, the J call TRBJ2-7; 7 positions agree with TRBD1. In germline, CDR1 is MNHNY, CDR2 SVGAGI (reference sequence). The CDR3 runs to 13 residues. V was clipped by 5 bases and J by 12 bases; unmatched bases: 13. CDR3 nucleotides: TGTGCCAGCAGTGATGTAAGGGACAGCCTCACGTACTTC. Translation gives CASSDVRDSLTYF.

The rearrangement uses TRBV6-6 and TRBJ2-5, with a tentative D call TRBD2 (5 bases). The CDR3 loop spans 13 amino acids. V dropped 8 bases and J dropped 5 bases, with 15 bases sitting between them. In germline, CDR1 is MNHNY, CDR2 SVGAGI (reference sequence). The CDR3 here is CASAQAGGETQYF. DNA of the CDR3: TGTGCCAGCGCCCAGGCAGGAGGCGAGACCCAGTACTTC.

V is TRBV5-4 and J is TRBJ2-1; 8 bases are a match to TRBD1. The CDR3 is made up of 14 amino acids. Germline V gene data show CDR1 as SGHNT and CDR2 as YYREEE (reference sequence). J gave up 9 bases and V 4 bases, and 9 bases lay outside the gene matches. As DNA, the CDR3 is TGTGCCAGCAGCCCAGGGACAGGATATACTGAGCAGTTCTTC. Translation: CASSPGTGYTEQFF.

This clonotype has just one count. This chain connects TRBV5-4 to TRBJ2-5; the D gene is possibly TRBD2 (5 bases). Per the germline V gene, CDR1 is SGHNT and CDR2 is YYREEE (reference sequence). With 3 bases removed from V and 0 bases from J, the gap between germline ends came to 12 bases. The CDR3 length is 15 residues. CDR3 region: CASSSGPGNQETQYF. Written as DNA, the CDR3 is TGTGCCAGCAGCTCGGGCCCCGGGAACCAAGAGACCCAGTACTTC.

This clonotype occurred a few times. The genes are TRBV6-2 or TRBV6-3 and TRBJ2-7; 7 bases are a match to TRBD1. The CDR3 runs to 12 residues. Germline CDR1 MNHEY, CDR2 SVGEGT. V lost 4 bases to trimming and J lost 9 bases; unmatched junction nucleotides: 6. The DNA for the CDR3 is TGTGCCAGCAGTTTTGCGACAGGGCGGCAGTACTTC. Residues: CASSFATGRQYF.

The table lists this clonotype with a few counts. The chain has TRBV11-2 and TRBJ2-5; unclear D gene. CDR3 size: 13 residues. Trimming pared 5 bases from V and 5 bases from J, leaving 12 bases between. CDR1 SGHAT and CDR2 FQNNGV come from the germline V gene. Here the CDR3 reads CASSPRHRETQYF. CDR3 nucleotide sequence: TGTGCCAGCAGCCCGCGACATCGGGAGACCCAGTACTTC.

The chain has TRBV12-3 or TRBV12-4 and TRBJ1-2; 9 bases align to TRBD1. J lost 8 bases, V lost 5 bases, and 6 bases had no gene match. This CDR3 spans 13 amino acids. The CDR3 DNA follows: TGTGCCAGCAGTACAGGGGGCGCTGAGGGCTACACCTTC. Translated: CASSTGGAEGYTF.

This clonotype was observed a few times. The chain is built from TRBV7-2 and TRBJ2-7; D possibly corresponds to TRBD2 (6 bases). Germline CDR1 SGHTA, CDR2 FQGNSA. The CDR3 spans 13 residues. V gave up 0 bases and J gave up 3 bases, with 6 bases separating them. The CDR3 loop is CASSLATSYEQYF. In DNA, the CDR3 is TGTGCCAGCAGCTTAGCGACTAGCTACGAGCAGTACTTC.

The J gene is TRBJ2-1, the V gene TRBV6-4; a possible D gene is TRBD1 (5 bases). This CDR3 has 13 residues. The V end lost 2 bases, the J end lost 5 bases, and 7 bases lay between the germline ends. Germline V gene data show CDR1 as MRHNA and CDR2 as SNTAGT. For the CDR3, the DNA is TGTGCCAGCAGTGACAGGGGAAACAATGAGCAGTTCTTC. Residues: CASSDRGNNEQFF.

The rearrangement uses TRBV27 and TRBJ1-1; D unresolved. There are 14 residues in the CDR3. V lost 2 bases to trimming and J lost 3 bases, with 10 bases between them. Germline-derived CDR1 and CDR2 are MNHEY and SMNVEV (reference sequence). DNA of the CDR3: TGTGCCAGCAGTTTAACAGCTATATACACTGAAGCTTTCTTT. Its protein is CASSLTAIYTEAFF.

This clonotype was recorded a few times. The chain employs TRBV19 and TRBJ1-4, with 9 bases lining up with TRBD1. Losses at the gene ends were 4 bases for V and 8 bases for J; bases not matched to a gene: 11. This CDR3 spans 16 amino acids. CDR1 LNHDA and CDR2 SQIVND come from the germline V gene (reference sequence). This CDR3 is CASSSATGQGEEKLFF. The CDR3 DNA sequence: TGTGCCAGTAGTAGCGCGACGGGACAGGGCGAGGAAAAACTGTTTTTT.

This chain links TRBV5-6 with TRBJ2-3; 7 bases are a match to TRBD2. The CDR3 length is 16 residues. V was clipped by 0 bases and J by 3 bases; unmatched bases: 7. Looked up from germline, CDR1 is SGHDT and CDR2 is YYEEEE. The CDR3 loop reads CASSLVGAGDTDTQYF. In DNA form, the CDR3 reads TGTGCCAGCAGCTTGGTTGGGGCGGGAGATACAGATACGCAGTATTTT.

The chain recombines TRBV10-2 with TRBJ2-5; possibly TRBD2 for D (5 bases). V gave up 6 bases and J gave up 5 bases, with 16 bases separating them. CDR1 is WSHSY, CDR2 SAAADI, per germline. The CDR3 extends over 14 amino acids. The CDR3, as DNA: TGCGCCAGCAGGGATCCTTTGTGGAGGGAGACCCAGTACTTC. As protein: CASRDPLWRETQYF.

This rearrangement joins TRBV10-3 to TRBJ1-3, with a possible D match to TRBD1 (6 bases). Trimming took 3 bases from V and 7 from J, leaving 10 bases between them. This CDR3 is built from 13 residues. Germline-derived CDR1 and CDR2 are ENHRY and SYGVKD. CDR3 region: CAISEGQGNTIYF. The CDR3 nucleotides read TGTGCCATCAGTGAAGGGCAGGGGAACACCATATATTTT.